The 4 T cell receptor beta chains presented below share a single source sample, sequenced in a study of identical twins. TCRdb re-analysed the 5' RACE reads in MiXCR, keeping a single row per CDR3 protein. Among a few hundred thousand distinct CDR3 sequences listed, approximately 10% were seen once. The same specimen was also included in a second study, on yellow fever vaccine responses in identical twins.

The sequencing input was PBMCs. The receptor source for this set is a woman between 18 and 29 years old in good health.

This clonotype was observed a handful of times. The chain employs TRBV3-1 and TRBJ2-3; TRBD2 aligns across 15 bases. CDR1 LGHDT and CDR2 YNNKEL come from the germline V gene (reference sequence). V lost 1 base and J lost 7; bases outside the gene matches: 3. There are 16 residues in the CDR3. CDR3 bases: TGTGCCAGCAGCCAAGGGACTAGCGGGGGGGCGTATACGCAGTATTTT. Its protein is CASSQGTSGGAYTQYF.

In this sample, this clonotype turned up many times. The CDR3 reads CASSLMAPNRGEQFF. For the CDR3, the DNA is TGCGCCAGCAGCTTGATGGCTCCGAACCGGGGCGAGCAGTTCTTC. V gene TRBV5-1 combines with J gene TRBJ2-1; D tentatively fits TRBD1 or TRBD2 (5 bases each). The V end was cut by 1 base, the J end by 10 bases, with 18 bases between. This CDR3 comprises 15 residues. Germline values: CDR1 SGHRS, CDR2 YFSETQ.

This clonotype was recorded at least ten times. The chain is built from TRBV7-9 and TRBJ2-5, with D possibly TRBD2 on 6 matching bases. This CDR3 contains 14 residues. Germline V CDR1 and CDR2: SEHNR, FQNEAQ (reference sequence). V was shortened by 1 base and J by 4 bases, with 10 bases between the two germline ends. The CDR3 loop is CASSLGGGRETQYF. CDR3 in DNA: TGTGCCAGCAGCTTAGGAGGAGGGAGAGAGACCCAGTACTTC.

The table lists this clonotype with a few counts. CDR3 sequence: CSASGPSMGEQYF. In nucleotides, the CDR3 is TGCAGTGCAAGCGGACCCTCAATGGGCGAGCAGTACTTC. The chain uses TRBV20-1 and TRBJ2-7; possible D gene TRBD2, 5 bases. The V gene's germline CDR1 is DFQATT and CDR2 SNEGSKA (reference sequence). The V end was cut by 6 bases, the J end by 6 bases, with 18 bases between. CDR3 length: 13 amino acids.